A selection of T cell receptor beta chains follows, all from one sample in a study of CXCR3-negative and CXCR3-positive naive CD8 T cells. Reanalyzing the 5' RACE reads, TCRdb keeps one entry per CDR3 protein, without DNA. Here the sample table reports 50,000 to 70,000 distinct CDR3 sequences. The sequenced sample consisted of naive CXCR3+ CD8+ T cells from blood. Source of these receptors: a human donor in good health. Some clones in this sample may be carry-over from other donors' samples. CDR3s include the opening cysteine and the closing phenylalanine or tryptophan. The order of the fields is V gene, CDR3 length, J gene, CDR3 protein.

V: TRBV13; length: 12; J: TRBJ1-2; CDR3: CAIPGQIYGYTF
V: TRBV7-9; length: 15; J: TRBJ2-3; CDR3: CASSFSGQHTDTQYF
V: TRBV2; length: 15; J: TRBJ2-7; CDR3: CASSAEIAGGWEQYF
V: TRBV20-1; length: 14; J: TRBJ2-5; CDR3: CSPQGLGAAETQYF
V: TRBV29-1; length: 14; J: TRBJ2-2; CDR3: CSVEGDTNTGELFF
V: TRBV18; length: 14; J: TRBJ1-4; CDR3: CASSRDSPNEKLFF
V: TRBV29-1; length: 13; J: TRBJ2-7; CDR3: CSVGTGEGYEQYF
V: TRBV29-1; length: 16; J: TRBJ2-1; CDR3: CSVGGLSSSSYNEQFF
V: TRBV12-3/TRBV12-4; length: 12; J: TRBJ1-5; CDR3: CASSLVGQPQHF
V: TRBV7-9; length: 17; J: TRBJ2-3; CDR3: CASSPQPGTTAGDTQYF
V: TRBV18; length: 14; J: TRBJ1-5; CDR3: CASSPGPSNQPQHF